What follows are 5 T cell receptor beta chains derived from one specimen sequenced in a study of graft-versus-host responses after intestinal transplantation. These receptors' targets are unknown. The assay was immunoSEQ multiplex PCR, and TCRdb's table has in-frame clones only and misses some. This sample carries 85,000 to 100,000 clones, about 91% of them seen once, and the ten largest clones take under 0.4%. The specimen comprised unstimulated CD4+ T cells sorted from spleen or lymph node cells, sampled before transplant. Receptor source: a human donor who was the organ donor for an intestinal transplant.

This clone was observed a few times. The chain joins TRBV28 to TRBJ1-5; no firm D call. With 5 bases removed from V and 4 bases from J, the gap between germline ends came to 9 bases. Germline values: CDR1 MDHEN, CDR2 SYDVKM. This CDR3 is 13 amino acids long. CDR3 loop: CASSSHKNQPQHF. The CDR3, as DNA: TGTGCCAGCAGTAGCCATAAAAATCAGCCCCAGCATTTT.

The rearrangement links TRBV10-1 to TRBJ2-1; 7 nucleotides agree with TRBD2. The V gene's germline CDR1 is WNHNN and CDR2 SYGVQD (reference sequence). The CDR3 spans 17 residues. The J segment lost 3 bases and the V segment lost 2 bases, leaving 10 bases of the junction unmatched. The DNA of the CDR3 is TGCGCCAGCAGTGAGATTCGGCCAGCGGGGCACTACAATGAGCAGTTCTTC. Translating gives CASSEIRPAGHYNEQFF.

CDR3 region: CASSFRGGETYEQYF. CDR3 DNA: TGTGCCAGCAGTTTTCGAGGGGGGGAAACCTACGAGCAGTACTTC. This chain uses TRBV27 with TRBJ2-7, with D possibly being TRBD2 (7 bases). CDR1 and CDR2 (germline): MNHEY, SMNVEV (reference sequence). The CDR3 sequence is 15 residues long. Trimming took off 3 bases at V and 2 bases at J, with 14 bases between the two ends.

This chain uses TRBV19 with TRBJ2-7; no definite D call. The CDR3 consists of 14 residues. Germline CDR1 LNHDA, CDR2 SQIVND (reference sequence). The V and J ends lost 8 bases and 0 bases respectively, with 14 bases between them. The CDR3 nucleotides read TGTGCCAGTTCGAGACTTTACCCCTCCTACGAGCAGTACTTC. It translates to CASSRLYPSYEQYF. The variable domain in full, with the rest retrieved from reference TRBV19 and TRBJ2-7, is DGGITQSPKYLFRKEGQNVTLSCEQNLNHDAMYWYRQDPGQGLRLIYYSQIVNDFQKGDIAEGYSVSREKKESFPLTVTSAQKNPTAFYLCASSRLYPSYEQYFGPGTRLTVT.

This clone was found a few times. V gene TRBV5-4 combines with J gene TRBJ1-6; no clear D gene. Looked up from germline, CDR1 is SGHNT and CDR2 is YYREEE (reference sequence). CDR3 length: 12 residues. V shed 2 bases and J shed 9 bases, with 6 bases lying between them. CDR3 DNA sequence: TGTGCCAGCAGCTTCCACTCTTCACCCCTCCACTTT. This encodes CASSFHSSPLHF. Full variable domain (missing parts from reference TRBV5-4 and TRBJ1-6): ETGVTQSPTHLIKTRGQQVTLRCSSQSGHNTVSWYQQALGQGPQFIFQYYREEENGRGNFPPRFSGLQFPNYSSELNVNALELDDSALYLCASSFHSSPLHFGNGTRLTVT.